This paragraph reports one TCR beta chain. The antigen is unknown. This specimen belongs to a study of blood T cells in healthy people across ages. Study observations and caveats: Relative to aged donors, long-lived donors carried more naive CD4+ cells and displayed higher diversity.

The CDR3 loop spans 20 amino acids. V lost 1 base to trimming and J lost 2 bases, with 25 bases between them. Together with a sample-barcoded 5' primer, a J-beta primer mix was included in a second PCR lasting roughly 6 to 12 cycles. Each CDR3 protein is one row after TCRdb ran MiXCR on the 5' RACE reads. This table has approximately 600,000 distinct CDR3 sequences, 45% to 65% appearing once. Sequencing was performed on blood. The receptor's source is a man aged 60 to 69 in good health. The J gene is TRBJ2-3, the V gene TRBV12-3 or TRBV12-4, with D tentatively TRBD2 (10 bases). The CDR3 DNA is TGTGCCAGCAGTTTAGATTGGGACAGGGCCAGCGGGGGGGCCACAGATACGCAGTATTTT. It is translated as CASSLDWDRASGGATDTQYF.